The clone carrying this T cell receptor beta chain occurred many times. The antigen is not known. This entry is derived from a study of T cells in Graves' hyperthyroidism and ophthalmopathy. The V gene's germline CDR1 is MNHEY and CDR2 SMNVEV (reference sequence). This CDR3 has 15 amino acids. Trimming left V 7 bases short and J 3 bases short, with 19 bases between. Overall study findings and caveats: With a median lead of about six months before onset, the model predicted ophthalmopathy. Most thyroid clonotypes expanded above 0.001 were also detected in blood.

The investigators amplified TCR beta CDR3 regions from RNA transcripts. TCR CDR3 underwent first-round RT-PCR with the HTBI primer set. TCRdb fed the multiplex PCR reads into MiXCR, producing one record per CDR3 protein. In the table there are 300,000 to 350,000 distinct CDR3 sequences, approximately 18% of which are singletons. This TCR came from a woman between 40 and 55 years old with Graves' ophthalmopathy. The chain has TRBV27 and TRBJ2-7, with a possible D match to TRBD1 (5 bases). The sequenced sample was blood. The DNA for the CDR3 is TGTGCCAGCACCTCCCTTGGCGGCAGGGACTACGAGCAGTACTTC. It codes for CASTSLGGRDYEQYF.